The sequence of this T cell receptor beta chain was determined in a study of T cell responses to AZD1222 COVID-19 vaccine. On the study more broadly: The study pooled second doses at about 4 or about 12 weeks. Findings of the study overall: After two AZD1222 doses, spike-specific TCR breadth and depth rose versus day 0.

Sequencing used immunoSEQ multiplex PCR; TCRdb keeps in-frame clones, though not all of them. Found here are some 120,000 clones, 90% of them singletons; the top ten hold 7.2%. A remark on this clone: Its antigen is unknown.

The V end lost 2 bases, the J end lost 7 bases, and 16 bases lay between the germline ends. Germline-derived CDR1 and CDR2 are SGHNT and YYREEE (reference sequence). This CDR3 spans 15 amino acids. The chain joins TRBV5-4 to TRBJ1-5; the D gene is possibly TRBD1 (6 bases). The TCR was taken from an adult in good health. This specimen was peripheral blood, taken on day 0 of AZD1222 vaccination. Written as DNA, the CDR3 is TGTGCCAGCAGCTTATCTTTTACAGGGACCCAGCCCCAGCATTTT. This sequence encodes CASSLSFTGTQPQHF.